Below are 11 T cell receptor beta chains sequenced from a single sample in a study of CD8 T cells in Susac syndrome. Random hexamers primed reverse transcription of about 0.5 to 1 ug RNA. MiXCR, run by TCRdb on the immunoSEQ multiplex PCR reads, gives a single entry per CDR3 protein. This table holds about 76,000 distinct CDR3 sequences, roughly 92% found once. The sequenced material came from CD8+ T cells from PBMCs. These receptor sequences come from a human donor with Susac syndrome.

This chain uses TRBV7-9 with TRBJ2-1; either TRBD1 or TRBD2 may fit D (5 bases each). The length of the CDR3 is 13 residues. Trimming pared 8 bases from V and 8 bases from J, leaving 16 bases between. Germline lookup yields CDR1 SEHNR and CDR2 FQNEAQ (reference sequence). This chain's CDR3 is CASSPPGAHEQFF. As DNA, the CDR3 is TGTGCCAGCTCCCCACCCGGGGCGCATGAGCAGTTCTTC. Using reference TRBV7-9 and TRBJ2-1 for the parts outside the CDR3, the full variable domain is DTGVSQNPRHKITKRGQNVTFRCDPISEHNRLYWYRQTLGQGPEFLTYFQNEAQLEKSRLLSDRFSAERPKGSFSTLEIQRTEQGDSAMYLCASSPPGAHEQFFGPGTRLTVL.

The chain links TRBV9 to TRBJ2-1; TRBD1 matches at 7 bases. V lost 0 bases to trimming and J lost 7 bases; unmatched junction nucleotides: 4. The CDR3 spans 14 residues. Germline CDR1 reads SGDLS; CDR2 reads YYNGEE. The DNA for the CDR3 is TGTGCCAGCAGCGTAGGGGGACAGCTGAATGAGCAGTTCTTC. It codes for CASSVGGQLNEQFF. The full variable domain, rest sourced from reference TRBV9 and TRBJ2-1, is DSGVTQTPKHLITATGQRVTLRCSPRSGDLSVYWYQQSLDQGLQFLIQYYNGEERAKGNILERFSAQQFPDLHSELNLSSLELGDSALYFCASSVGGQLNEQFFGPGTRLTVL.

This rearrangement joins TRBV9 to TRBJ1-2, with no clear D. This CDR3 contains 12 residues. CDR1 is SGDLS and CDR2 is YYNGEE in the germline V gene. The V end was cut by 3 bases, the J end by 4 bases, with 7 bases between. In DNA form, the CDR3 reads TGTGCCAGCAGCGGACCTAGCTATGGCTACACCTTC. It yields the protein CASSGPSYGYTF. The whole variable domain, filled in from reference TRBV9 and TRBJ1-2, reads DSGVTQTPKHLITATGQRVTLRCSPRSGDLSVYWYQQSLDQGLQFLIQYYNGEERAKGNILERFSAQQFPDLHSELNLSSLELGDSALYFCASSGPSYGYTFGSGTRLTVV.

This clonotype is a singleton in its sample. The rearrangement joins TRBV6-6 to TRBJ1-5; perhaps TRBD1 as D (6 bases). The CDR3 extends over 14 amino acids. CDR1 is MNHNY, CDR2 SVGAGI, per germline (reference sequence). The ends were cut back, 6 bases at V and 9 bases at J, with 18 bases in the middle. CDR3 DNA sequence: TGTGCCAGCAGACAACAGGGCCTGGAGGGGCCCCAGCATTTT. The encoded protein is CASRQQGLEGPQHF.

J is TRBJ2-3 and V is TRBV6-6; maybe TRBD1 (6 bases). The germline V and J ends were trimmed by 4 bases and 2 bases, with 13 bases remaining between them. The length of the CDR3 is 15 residues. Germline CDR1 MNHNY, CDR2 SVGAGI (reference sequence). The CDR3, as DNA: TGTGCCAGCAGTTCGGACAGCAAGTACACAGATACGCAGTATTTT. Its translation: CASSSDSKYTDTQYF.

The genes are TRBV6-5 and TRBJ2-1, with TRBD2 matching 15 bases. CDR1 and CDR2 (germline): MNHEY, SVGAGI. The CDR3 has 15 residues. V lost 6 bases to trimming and J lost 13 bases; unmatched junction nucleotides: 10. The CDR3 DNA reads TGTGCCAGCAGCCGGACTAGCGGGGGGGAAGTTGATCAGTTCTTC. Protein: CASSRTSGGEVDQFF.

The chain uses TRBV30 and TRBJ2-2; 8 nucleotides align to TRBD2. V was clipped by 3 bases and J by 4 bases; unmatched bases: 7. The germline V gene encodes CDR1 GTSNPN and CDR2 SVGIG (reference sequence). CDR3 length equals 15 residues. CDR3 DNA sequence: TGTGCCTGGAGAGGGCTAGCGGGTTTCACCGGGGAGCTGTTTTTT. Translated, it gives CAWRGLAGFTGELFF. Full variable domain (rest looked up from reference TRBV30 and TRBJ2-2): SQTIHQWPATLVQPVGSPLSLECTVEGTSNPNLYWYRQAAGRGLQLLFYSVGIGQISSEVPQNLSASRPQDRQFILSSKKLLLSDSGFYLCAWRGLAGFTGELFFGEGSRLTVL.

This clonotype has only one observation. V gene TRBV20-1 combines with J gene TRBJ1-2; D is possibly TRBD1 (6 bases). The CDR3 spans 14 residues. Trimming removed 0 bases from V and 6 bases from J, with 14 bases in between. Looked up from germline, CDR1 is DFQATT and CDR2 is SNEGSKA (reference sequence). As DNA, the CDR3 is TGCAGTGCTAGAGATGAACAGGGTGCGCATGGCTACACCTTC. Translation: CSARDEQGAHGYTF.

The V gene is TRBV3-1, the J gene TRBJ2-7; D may match TRBD1 or TRBD2 (6 bases each). This CDR3 is 12 amino acids long. V shed 1 base and J shed 6 bases, with 7 bases lying between them. Germline V gene lookup returns CDR1 LGHDT and CDR2 YNNKEL (reference sequence). DNA for the CDR3: TGTGCCAGCAGCCAAGCGGGGGCCGAGCAGTACTTC. Amino acid sequence: CASSQAGAEQYF.

J is TRBJ1-6 and V is TRBV30; D unresolved. This CDR3 has 11 residues. CDR1 is GTSNPN and CDR2 is SVGIG in the germline V gene (reference sequence). V gave up 4 bases and J gave up 14 bases, with 12 bases separating them. The CDR3 DNA reads TGTGCCTGGAAATTGGTCCGGGCCCTCCACTTT. Translation: CAWKLVRALHF. The variable domain in full, completed from reference TRBV30 and TRBJ1-6, reads SQTIHQWPATLVQPVGSPLSLECTVEGTSNPNLYWYRQAAGRGLQLLFYSVGIGQISSEVPQNLSASRPQDRQFILSSKKLLLSDSGFYLCAWKLVRALHFGNGTRLTVT.

The CDR3 coding sequence is TGTGCCAGCAGTTTAAGCCTTACAGGCCCCAGATCCTACGAGCAGTACTTC. The encoded protein is CASSLSLTGPRSYEQYF. The chain employs TRBV28 and TRBJ2-7, with D maybe TRBD1 (5 bases). The CDR3 is made up of 17 amino acids. Trimming shortened V by 2 bases and J by 1 base, and 18 bases separated the two germline ends. Germline V gene data show CDR1 as MDHEN and CDR2 as SYDVKM.